A few counts support the clone carrying this TCR beta chain. Its antigen is currently unknown. CDR3 length equals 11 residues. The V end was cut by 4 bases, the J end by 5 bases, with 5 bases between. Germline V gene sequence: CDR1 MNHEY, CDR2 SVGAGI. Assay used: immunoSEQ multiplex PCR; TCRdb lists only in-frame clones, some missing. The sample lists over 50,000 clones, approximately 86% occurring once. This entry belongs to a study of OX40 agonist ivuxolimab in advanced cancers. Any history of autoimmune disease or systemic immunosuppression disqualified patients. Study-wide results and limits: At doses 0.1 to 3.0 mg/kg, CD4+ and CD8+ clones expanded.

This specimen was CD4+ or CD8+ T cells sorted from blood, taken in a trial of the OX40 agonist ivuxolimab. The sequence came from an adult with an advanced solid tumor such as melanoma, head and neck, liver or kidney cancer. The chain recombines TRBV6-5 with TRBJ2-5; no clear D. In DNA form, the CDR3 reads TGTGCCAGCAGTTTCCGGGAGACCCAGTACTTC. It codes for CASSFRETQYF.